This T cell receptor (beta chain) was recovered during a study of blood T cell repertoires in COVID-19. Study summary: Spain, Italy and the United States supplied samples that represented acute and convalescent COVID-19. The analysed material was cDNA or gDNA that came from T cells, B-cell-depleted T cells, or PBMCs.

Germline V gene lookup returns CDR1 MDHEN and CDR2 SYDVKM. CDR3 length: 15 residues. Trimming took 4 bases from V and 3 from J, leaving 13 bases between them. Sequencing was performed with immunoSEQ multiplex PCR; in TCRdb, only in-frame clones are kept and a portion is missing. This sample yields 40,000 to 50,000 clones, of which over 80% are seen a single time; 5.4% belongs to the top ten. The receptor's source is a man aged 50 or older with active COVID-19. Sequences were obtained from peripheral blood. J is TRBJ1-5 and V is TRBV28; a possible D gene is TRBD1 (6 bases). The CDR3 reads CASSSGTTNNQPQHF. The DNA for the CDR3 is TGTGCCAGCAGTTCCGGGACAACAAACAATCAGCCCCAGCATTTT.